The T cell receptor beta chain described here comes from a study of shared clonotypes between healthy human individuals. Regarding the study as a whole: Naive subsets, compared against memory subsets, generally had larger estimated richness values.

Of note for this clone: Antigen unknown.

From germline, CDR1 is PRHDT and CDR2 FYEKMQ (reference sequence). With V trimmed by 1 base and J by 5 bases, 12 bases remained unmatched. CDR3 length: 17 residues. Positive CCR7 selection of CD45RO-negative cells yielded the naive CD8 cells, and terminally differentiated effector memory CD45RA+ cells were excluded. Each donor was a Caucasian adult residing in Nashville, Tennessee. TCRdb's table, derived via immunoSEQ multiplex PCR, lists solely in-frame clones and lacks some. The sample contains a few million clones, about 94% of which appear only once. This receptor was obtained from a man aged 18 to 29 in good health. Some clones in this sample may be carry-over from other donors' samples. The sequenced sample consisted of naive CD8+ T cells from PBMCs. V gene TRBV13 combines with J gene TRBJ2-5; TRBD2 matches at 8 bases. For the CDR3, the DNA is TGTGCCAGCAGCTTAGTGGGGGCGGGAGGAGTAGGGGAGACCCAGTACTTC. It translates to CASSLVGAGGVGETQYF.